The 21 T cell receptor beta chains given below trace back to one sample, sequenced in a study of OX40 agonist ivuxolimab in advanced cancers. TCRdb keeps only in-frame clones here, not all; method: immunoSEQ multiplex PCR. The sample lists 74,000 or so clones, roughly 85% seen once, with over 2% in the top ten. This specimen consisted of CD4+ or CD8+ T cells sorted from blood, obtained in a trial of the OX40 agonist ivuxolimab. The receptors derive from an adult with an advanced solid tumor such as melanoma, head and neck, liver or kidney cancer.

This chain connects TRBV18 to TRBJ1-1; the D is unclear. Germline V gene sequence: CDR1 KGHSH, CDR2 LQKENI. V was shortened by 0 bases and J by 1 base, with 9 bases between the two germline ends. The CDR3 is made up of 15 amino acids. The DNA for the CDR3 is TGTGCCAGCTCACCACCCGAGCTGCGGAACACTGAAGCTTTCTTT. Residues: CASSPPELRNTEAFF. The full variable domain, in which reference TRBV18 and TRBJ1-1 provide the parts outside the CDR3, is NAGVMQNPRHLVRRRGQEARLRCSPMKGHSHVYWYRQLPEEGLKFMVYLQKENIIDESGMPKERFSAEFPKEGPSILRIQQVVRGDSAAYFCASSPPELRNTEAFFGQGTRLTVV.

This chain uses TRBV27 with TRBJ2-3; 16 nucleotides align to TRBD2. This CDR3 has 22 amino acids. Trimming removed 1 base from V and 0 bases from J; junction bases left unmatched: 13. Germline CDR1 and CDR2: MNHEY and SMNVEV (reference sequence). The CDR3 sequence: CASSLWPAPGLAGGGSTDTQYF. In DNA form, the CDR3 reads TGTGCCAGCAGTTTATGGCCCGCCCCGGGACTAGCGGGGGGGGGTAGCACAGATACGCAGTATTTT.

V gene TRBV9 combines with J gene TRBJ2-1; D remains unclear. The CDR3 has 13 residues. CDR1 and CDR2 (germline): SGDLS, YYNGEE. V lost 0 bases and J 4 bases, leaving 5 bases between the germline ends. In DNA form, the CDR3 reads TGTGCCAGCAGCGTAGGACCGTACAATGAGCAGTTCTTC. It codes for CASSVGPYNEQFF.

This chain joins TRBV6-1 and TRBJ2-3; D gene ambiguous. The CDR3 covers 15 residues. V gave up 10 bases and J gave up 0 bases, with 17 bases separating them. CDR1 and CDR2 from the germline V gene are MNHNS and SASEGT. CDR3 nucleotide sequence: TGTGCCATCCCTTCCGGCGGACCTAGCACAGATACGCAGTATTTT. It codes for CAIPSGGPSTDTQYF.

The gene calls are TRBV30 and TRBJ2-2; the D is unclear. Germline V CDR1 and CDR2: GTSNPN, SVGIG (reference sequence). Trimming left V 0 bases short and J 2 bases short, with 7 bases between. The CDR3 consists of 14 residues. CDR3 in DNA: TGTGCCTGGAGTGTGAGACTTAACACCGGGGAGCTGTTTTTT. Amino acids: CAWSVRLNTGELFF.

A note on this clone: Relative to the germline gene, one junction end is altered; a read error may explain this. The J gene is TRBJ2-3, the V gene TRBV7-2; D is uncertain. Germline CDR1 is SGHTA and CDR2 is FQGNSA. The CDR3 covers 13 residues. CDR3 coding DNA: TGTGCCACCAGCGCCGGGAGCACAGATACGCAGTATTTT. It encodes CATSAGSTDTQYF.

The chain carries TRBV28 and TRBJ1-3, with D perhaps matching TRBD1 (5 bases). The V end lost 8 bases, the J end lost 4 bases, and 15 bases lay between the germline ends. This CDR3 region has 14 residues. Germline lookup yields CDR1 MDHEN and CDR2 SYDVKM. The CDR3 reads CASRSWGSGNTIYF. The CDR3 coding sequence is TGTGCCAGCCGATCGTGGGGCTCGGGAAACACCATATATTTT.

The V and J genes are TRBV2 and TRBJ2-4; the match to TRBD1 covers 7 bases. The germline CDR1 and CDR2 sequences are SNHLY and FYNNEI. This CDR3 has 13 amino acids. V dropped 6 bases and J dropped 5; count of bases not matched to a gene: 4. CDR3 amino acids: CASRLGQQNIQYF. CDR3 nucleotide sequence: TGTGCCAGCAGATTGGGACAGCAAAACATTCAGTACTTC.

V usage is TRBV6-1 and J usage is TRBJ1-2, with 7 bases that match TRBD1. This CDR3 has 17 amino acids. With V trimmed by 1 base and J by 4 bases, 12 bases remained unmatched. The V gene's germline CDR1 is MNHNS and CDR2 SASEGT. The CDR3 DNA reads as TGTGCCAGCAGTGAAGAGGGACAGCCCGGGGGAAGCTATGGCTACACCTTC. This encodes CASSEEGQPGGSYGYTF.

This clone appeared a single time. The chain employs TRBV7-3 and TRBJ1-1; possibly TRBD1 for D (6 bases). The CDR3 sequence is 13 residues long. Trimming pared 0 bases from V and 6 bases from J, leaving 8 bases between. Looked up from germline, CDR1 is SGHTA and CDR2 is FQGTGA. In DNA form, the CDR3 reads TGTGCCAGCAGCTTAACGGGGGCGGCTGAAGCTTTCTTT. Protein sequence: CASSLTGAAEAFF.

The chain couples TRBV10-3 to TRBJ2-1; D is perhaps TRBD2 (5 bases). Germline values: CDR1 ENHRY, CDR2 SYGVKD. Trimming left V 2 bases short and J 1 base short, with 6 bases between. This CDR3 has 14 amino acids. The CDR3 sequence: CAISEAGSYNEQFF. CDR3 in DNA: TGTGCCATCAGTGAGGCGGGTTCCTACAATGAGCAGTTCTTC.

CDR3 bases: TGTGCCAGCAGCCCGGGTAGAAGGTACGAGCAGTACTTC. Protein: CASSPGRRYEQYF. The chain has TRBV5-6 and TRBJ2-7; D unclear. This CDR3 region has 13 residues. V was trimmed by 4 bases and J by 4 bases, leaving 12 bases between them. Germline lookup yields CDR1 SGHDT and CDR2 YYEEEE.

This clone has a handful of counts. The chain links TRBV4-1 to TRBJ1-2; TRBD1 agrees at 7 bases. The CDR3 has 15 residues. CDR1 is MGHRA and CDR2 is YSYEKL in the germline V gene. Trimming took 0 bases from V and 8 from J; bases not matched to a gene: 9. CDR3 sequence: CASSQDQRQGQGYTF. The CDR3 DNA follows: TGCGCCAGCAGCCAAGACCAACGACAGGGACAAGGCTACACCTTC.

V and J are TRBV28 and TRBJ1-1, with D possibly matching TRBD1 (5 bases). From germline, CDR1 is MDHEN and CDR2 SYDVKM. The CDR3 has 14 residues. V lost 4 bases and J lost 5, with 14 bases in between. The CDR3 spells CASSSPPGTTEAFF. The CDR3 nucleotides read TGTGCCAGCAGTTCCCCCCCGGGGACGACTGAAGCTTTCTTT.

A note on this clone: At the DNA level, this CDR3 is encoded by other sequences in the same sample as well. The rearrangement uses TRBV2 and TRBJ2-2, with no clear D. The V and J ends lost 4 bases and 3 bases respectively, with 3 bases between them. The CDR3 has 12 residues. Germline-derived CDR1 and CDR2 are SNHLY and FYNNEI. This chain's CDR3 is CASSVDTGELFF. The CDR3 DNA sequence: TGTGCCAGCAGTGTTGACACCGGGGAGCTGTTTTTT.

V gene TRBV5-4 combines with J gene TRBJ1-1; D is perhaps TRBD1 (5 bases). The CDR3 is 15 amino acids. V lost 5 bases and J 3 bases, leaving 17 bases between the germline ends. CDR1 is SGHNT, CDR2 YYREEE, per germline (reference sequence). The CDR3 nucleotides are TGTGCCAGCAGTTTCGAATCCGGGACGGACACTGAAGCTTTCTTT. Translating it yields CASSFESGTDTEAFF.

This clone has only a few counts. This sequence joins TRBV11-2 and TRBJ2-7, with a possible D match to TRBD1 (6 bases). Germline values: CDR1 SGHAT, CDR2 FQNNGV. Trimming shortened V by 2 bases and J by 2 bases, and 13 bases separated the two germline ends. The CDR3 is 15 residues long. CDR3 residues: CASSLNSQGAYEQYF. CDR3 coding DNA: TGTGCCAGCAGCTTAAATTCACAGGGTGCCTACGAGCAGTACTTC.

This sequence joins TRBV28 and TRBJ1-2, with TRBD1 as a possible D gene (5 bases). Germline assignment: CDR1 MDHEN and CDR2 SYDVKM. This CDR3 comprises 15 residues. V dropped 5 bases and J dropped 0 bases, with 13 bases sitting between them. CDR3 bases: TGTGCCAGCAGTACCCCGACAGACCCTAACTATGGCTACACCTTC. Its protein is CASSTPTDPNYGYTF.

V is TRBV7-3 and J is TRBJ2-5, with D uncertain. Germline V gene lookup returns CDR1 SGHTA and CDR2 FQGTGA. This CDR3 comprises 13 residues. The V and J ends lost 4 bases and 2 bases respectively, with 8 bases between them. The CDR3 reads CASSSDLQETQYF. DNA of the CDR3: TGTGCCAGCAGCTCAGACTTGCAAGAGACCCAGTACTTC.

The chain uses TRBV6-5 and TRBJ1-1, with a weak D call TRBD1 (5 bases). V lost 2 bases and J 7 bases, leaving 14 bases between the germline ends. This CDR3 comprises 14 residues. From germline, CDR1 is MNHEY and CDR2 SVGAGI. In DNA form, the CDR3 reads TGTGCCAGCAGTTACGCGGGGCATCGAAGTGAAGCTTTCTTT. This translates into CASSYAGHRSEAFF.

The chain employs TRBV5-1 and TRBJ2-2; D gene uncertain. CDR3 length equals 13 residues. Germline CDR1 reads SGHRS; CDR2 reads YFSETQ. V dropped 9 bases and J dropped 0 bases, with 9 bases sitting between them. CDR3 residues: CATPLANTGELFF. The CDR3 nucleotides are TGCGCCACCCCCTTAGCGAACACCGGGGAGCTGTTTTTT.